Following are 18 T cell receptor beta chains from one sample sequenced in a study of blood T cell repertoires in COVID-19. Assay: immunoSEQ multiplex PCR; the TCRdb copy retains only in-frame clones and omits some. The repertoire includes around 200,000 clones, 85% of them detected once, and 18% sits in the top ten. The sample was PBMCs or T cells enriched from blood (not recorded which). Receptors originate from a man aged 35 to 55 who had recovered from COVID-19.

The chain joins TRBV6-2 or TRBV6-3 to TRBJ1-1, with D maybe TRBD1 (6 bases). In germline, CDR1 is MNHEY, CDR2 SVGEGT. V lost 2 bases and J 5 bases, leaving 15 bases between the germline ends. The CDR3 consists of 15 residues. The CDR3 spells CASSYLVTRGTEAFF. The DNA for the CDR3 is TGTGCCAGCAGTTACCTTGTAACAAGGGGGACTGAAGCTTTCTTT.

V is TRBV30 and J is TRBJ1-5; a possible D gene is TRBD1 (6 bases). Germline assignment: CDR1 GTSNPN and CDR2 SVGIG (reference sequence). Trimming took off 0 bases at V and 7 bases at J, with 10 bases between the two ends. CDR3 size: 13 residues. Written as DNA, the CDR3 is TGTGCCTGGAGTGTACAGGGATGGCAGCCCCAGCATTTT. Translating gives CAWSVQGWQPQHF.

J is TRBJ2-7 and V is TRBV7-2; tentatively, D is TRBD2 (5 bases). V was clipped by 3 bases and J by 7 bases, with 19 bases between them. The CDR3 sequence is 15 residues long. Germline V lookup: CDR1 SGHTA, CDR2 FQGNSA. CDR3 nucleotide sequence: TGTGCCAGCAGCTTCATAGGAGAGGGCCTGGGGGAGCAGTACTTC. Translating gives CASSFIGEGLGEQYF. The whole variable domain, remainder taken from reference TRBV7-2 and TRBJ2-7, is GAGVSQSPSNKVTEKGKDVELRCDPISGHTALYWYRQSLGQGLEFLIYFQGNSAPDKSGLPSDRFSAERTGGSVSTLTIQRTQQEDSAVYLCASSFIGEGLGEQYFGPGTRLTVT.

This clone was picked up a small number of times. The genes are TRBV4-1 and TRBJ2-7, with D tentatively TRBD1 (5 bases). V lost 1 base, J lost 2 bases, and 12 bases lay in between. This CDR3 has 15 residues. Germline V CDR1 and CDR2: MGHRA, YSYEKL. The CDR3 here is CASSQGAGYTYEQYF. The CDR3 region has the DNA TGCGCCAGCAGCCAAGGGGCAGGGTATACCTACGAGCAGTACTTC.

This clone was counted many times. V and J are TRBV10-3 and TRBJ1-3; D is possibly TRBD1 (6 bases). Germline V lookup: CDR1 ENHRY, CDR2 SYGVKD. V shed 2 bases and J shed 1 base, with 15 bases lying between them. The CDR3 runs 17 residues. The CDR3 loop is CAISEGGQSLSGNTIYF. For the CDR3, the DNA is TGTGCCATCAGTGAGGGCGGACAGAGTTTATCTGGAAACACCATATATTTT.

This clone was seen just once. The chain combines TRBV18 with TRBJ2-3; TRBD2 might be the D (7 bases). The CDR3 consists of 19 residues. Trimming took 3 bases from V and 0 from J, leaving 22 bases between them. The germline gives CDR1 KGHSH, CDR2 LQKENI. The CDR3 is CASSPPVGGGGTSTDTQYF. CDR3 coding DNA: TGTGCCAGCTCACCGCCTGTTGGGGGCGGGGGAACGAGCACAGATACGCAGTATTTT.

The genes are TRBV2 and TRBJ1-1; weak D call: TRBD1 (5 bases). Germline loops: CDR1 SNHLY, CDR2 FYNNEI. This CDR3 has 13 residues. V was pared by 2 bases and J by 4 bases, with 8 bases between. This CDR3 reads CASSESGLTEAFF. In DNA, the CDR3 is TGTGCCAGCAGTGAATCAGGGCTCACTGAAGCTTTCTTT.

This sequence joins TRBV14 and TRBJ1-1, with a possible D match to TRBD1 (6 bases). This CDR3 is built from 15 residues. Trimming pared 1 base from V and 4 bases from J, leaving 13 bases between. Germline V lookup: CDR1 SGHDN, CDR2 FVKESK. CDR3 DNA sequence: TGTGCCAGCAGCCAAGGAGGGGGAAAGAGCACTGAAGCTTTCTTT. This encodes CASSQGGGKSTEAFF.

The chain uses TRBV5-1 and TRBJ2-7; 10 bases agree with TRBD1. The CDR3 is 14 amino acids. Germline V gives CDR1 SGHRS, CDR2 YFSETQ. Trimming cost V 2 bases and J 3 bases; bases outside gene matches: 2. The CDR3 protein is CASSFGTGDYEQYF. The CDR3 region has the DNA TGCGCCAGCAGCTTCGGGACAGGGGACTACGAGCAGTACTTC.

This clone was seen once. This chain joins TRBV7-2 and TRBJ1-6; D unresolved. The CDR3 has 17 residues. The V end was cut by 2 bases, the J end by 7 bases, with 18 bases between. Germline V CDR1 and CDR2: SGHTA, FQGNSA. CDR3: CASSLPGAALWNSPLHF. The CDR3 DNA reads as TGTGCCAGCAGCTTACCGGGTGCAGCGCTGTGGAATTCACCCCTCCACTTT.

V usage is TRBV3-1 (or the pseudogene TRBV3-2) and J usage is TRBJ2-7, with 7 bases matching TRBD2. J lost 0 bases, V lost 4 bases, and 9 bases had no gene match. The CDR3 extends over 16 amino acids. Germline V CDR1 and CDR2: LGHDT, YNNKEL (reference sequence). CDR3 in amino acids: CASSPRWGGSSYEQYF. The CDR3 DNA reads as TGTGCCAGCAGCCCACGATGGGGCGGGAGCTCCTACGAGCAGTACTTC.

CDR3: CASAGQYTEAFF. The CDR3 DNA reads as TGTGCCAGCGCGGGACAGTACACTGAAGCTTTCTTT. V is TRBV2 and J is TRBJ1-1; TRBD1 matches at 7 bases. The germline V gene encodes CDR1 SNHLY and CDR2 FYNNEI. This CDR3 is 12 amino acids long. Trimming cost V 8 bases and J 3 bases; bases outside gene matches: 3.

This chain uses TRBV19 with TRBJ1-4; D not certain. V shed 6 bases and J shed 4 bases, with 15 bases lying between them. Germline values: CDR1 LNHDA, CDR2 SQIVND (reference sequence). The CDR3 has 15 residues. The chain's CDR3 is CASRVRKRSNEKLFF. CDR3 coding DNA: TGTGCCAGTAGGGTGAGGAAGAGGAGTAATGAAAAACTGTTTTTT.

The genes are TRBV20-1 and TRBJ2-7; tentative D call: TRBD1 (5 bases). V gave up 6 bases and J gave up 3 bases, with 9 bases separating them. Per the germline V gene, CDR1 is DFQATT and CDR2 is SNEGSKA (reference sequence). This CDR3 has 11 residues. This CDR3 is CSARVSYEQYF. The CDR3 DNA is TGCAGTGCCAGGGTAAGCTACGAGCAGTACTTC.

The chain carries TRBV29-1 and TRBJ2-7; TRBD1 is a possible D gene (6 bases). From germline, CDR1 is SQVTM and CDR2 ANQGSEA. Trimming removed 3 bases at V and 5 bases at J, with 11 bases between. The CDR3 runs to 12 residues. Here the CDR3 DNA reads TGCAGCGTTGACGCAGGGGTCGACGAGCAGTACTTC. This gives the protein CSVDAGVDEQYF.

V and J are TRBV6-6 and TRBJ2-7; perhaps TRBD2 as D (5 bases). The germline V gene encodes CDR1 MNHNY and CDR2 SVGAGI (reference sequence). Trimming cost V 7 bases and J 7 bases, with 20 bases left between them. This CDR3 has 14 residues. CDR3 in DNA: TGTGCCAGCAACCTGGACGGGAATCATGGGGAGCAGTACTTC. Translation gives CASNLDGNHGEQYF.

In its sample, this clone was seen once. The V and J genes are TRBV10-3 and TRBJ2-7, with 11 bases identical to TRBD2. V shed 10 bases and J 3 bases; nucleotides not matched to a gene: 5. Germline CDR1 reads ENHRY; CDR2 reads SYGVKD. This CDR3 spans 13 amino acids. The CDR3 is CATTTSGSYEQYF. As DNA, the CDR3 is TGTGCCACCACCACTAGCGGGAGCTACGAGCAGTACTTC.

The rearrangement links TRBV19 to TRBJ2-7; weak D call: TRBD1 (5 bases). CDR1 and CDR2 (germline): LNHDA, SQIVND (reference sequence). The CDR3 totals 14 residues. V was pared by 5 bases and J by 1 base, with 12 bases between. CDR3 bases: TGTGCCAGTAGTTCTTTGGCAGGGTCCTACGAGCAGTACTTC. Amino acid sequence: CASSSLAGSYEQYF.